A selection of T cell receptor beta chains follows, all from one sample in a study of T cell responses to AZD1222 COVID-19 vaccine. Using immunoSEQ multiplex PCR, the repertoire was profiled, and TCRdb retains in-frame clones only, with some absent. The repertoire consists of roughly 150,000 clones, with approximately 89% occurring once and the leading ten covering approximately 3.1%. The sample was peripheral blood, taken on day 0 of MenACWY control vaccination. These receptors all stem from an adult in good health. CDR3s include the opening cysteine and the closing phenylalanine or tryptophan. Fields, in order: V gene, J gene, clone size, D gene, CDR3 protein, CDR3 DNA. D genes are given only for firm matches. Part of the rows lack a size; the others show once, few, many or a class for expanded clones.

v_gene: TRBV30; j_gene: TRBJ1-2; abundance: NA; d_gene: NA; CDR3aa: CAWTERRGAYYGYTF; CDR3nt: TGTGCCTGGACGGAAAGACGGGGGGCCTACTATGGCTACACCTTC
v_gene: TRBV9; j_gene: TRBJ2-7; abundance: NA; d_gene: TRBD1; CDR3aa: CASSVTPGQSYEQYF; CDR3nt: TGTGCCAGCAGCGTAACCCCGGGACAGTCCTACGAGCAGTACTTC
v_gene: TRBV7-9; j_gene: TRBJ2-1; abundance: NA; d_gene: NA; CDR3aa: CASSSMVATGYNEQFF; CDR3nt: TGTGCCAGCAGCTCAATGGTGGCAACGGGTTACAATGAGCAGTTCTTC
v_gene: TRBV2; j_gene: TRBJ2-1; abundance: NA; d_gene: TRBD1; CDR3aa: CASRRGQGAYNEQFF; CDR3nt: TGTGCCAGCAGGAGGGGACAGGGGGCTTACAATGAGCAGTTCTTC
v_gene: TRBV3-1/TRBV3-2; j_gene: TRBJ1-3; abundance: NA; d_gene: NA; CDR3aa: CASSHGGAGNTIYF; CDR3nt: TGTGCCAGCAGCCACGGCGGGGCTGGAAACACCATATATTTT
v_gene: TRBV5-4; j_gene: TRBJ2-5; abundance: NA; d_gene: NA; CDR3aa: CASSLGGGLQETQYF; CDR3nt: TGTGCCAGCAGCTTGGGCGGGGGCCTACAAGAGACCCAGTACTTC
v_gene: TRBV11-3; j_gene: TRBJ2-7; abundance: NA; d_gene: NA; CDR3aa: CASSLGGTESYEQYF; CDR3nt: TGTGCCAGCAGCTTAGGGGGAACAGAGTCCTACGAGCAGTACTTC
v_gene: TRBV7-2; j_gene: TRBJ1-5; abundance: once; d_gene: TRBD1; CDR3aa: CASSLDPGGQPQHF; CDR3nt: TGTGCCAGCAGCTTAGACCCAGGGGGTCAGCCCCAGCATTTT
v_gene: TRBV9; j_gene: TRBJ1-4; abundance: NA; d_gene: NA; CDR3aa: CASSVGPGSVEKLFF; CDR3nt: TGTGCCAGCAGCGTAGGACCAGGCTCCGTTGAAAAACTGTTTTTT
v_gene: TRBV3-1/TRBV3-2; j_gene: TRBJ1-3; abundance: NA; d_gene: NA; CDR3aa: CASSQDGRSPGNTIYF; CDR3nt: TGTGCCAGCAGCCAAGATGGACGAAGCCCTGGAAACACCATATATTTT
v_gene: TRBV19; j_gene: TRBJ2-7; abundance: NA; d_gene: NA; CDR3aa: CASSLQGLGSSYEQYF; CDR3nt: TGTGCCAGTAGTCTACAGGGACTGGGGAGCTCCTACGAGCAGTACTTC
v_gene: TRBV5-1; j_gene: TRBJ1-1; abundance: NA; d_gene: TRBD1; CDR3aa: CASSPRQGLRNTEAFF; CDR3nt: TGCGCCAGCAGCCCACGACAGGGGCTCAGGAACACTGAAGCTTTCTTT
v_gene: TRBV5-1; j_gene: TRBJ2-1; abundance: once; d_gene: NA; CDR3aa: CASSLVGRVYNEQFF; CDR3nt: TGCGCCAGCAGCTTGGTTGGCAGGGTGTACAATGAGCAGTTCTTC
v_gene: TRBV6-4; j_gene: TRBJ2-2; abundance: NA; d_gene: NA; CDR3aa: CASSDSSGKTGELFF; CDR3nt: TGTGCCAGCAGTGACTCGTCGGGAAAAACCGGGGAGCTGTTTTTT
v_gene: TRBV6-5; j_gene: TRBJ1-2; abundance: NA; d_gene: TRBD1; CDR3aa: CASSLQGDLGYGYTF; CDR3nt: TGTGCCAGCAGTTTACAGGGGGATCTAGGCTATGGCTACACCTTC
v_gene: TRBV19; j_gene: TRBJ1-5; abundance: NA; d_gene: NA; CDR3aa: CASMGWGNQPQHF; CDR3nt: TGTGCCAGTATGGGATGGGGCAATCAGCCCCAGCATTTT
v_gene: TRBV9; j_gene: TRBJ2-1; abundance: few; d_gene: TRBD2; CDR3aa: CASSVESGTTYNEQFF; CDR3nt: TGTGCCAGCAGCGTAGAAAGCGGGACTACCTACAATGAGCAGTTCTTC
v_gene: TRBV6-5; j_gene: TRBJ2-1; abundance: NA; d_gene: TRBD2; CDR3aa: CASSTTSGKFEEQFF; CDR3nt: TGTGCCAGCAGTACGACTAGCGGGAAGTTTGAGGAGCAGTTCTTC
v_gene: TRBV7-2; j_gene: TRBJ1-4; abundance: NA; d_gene: NA; CDR3aa: CASSDTRGEKLFF; CDR3nt: TGTGCCAGCAGCGATACCAGAGGTGAAAAACTGTTTTTT
v_gene: TRBV5-1; j_gene: TRBJ1-3; abundance: NA; d_gene: NA; CDR3aa: CASSLVGGLSGNTIYF; CDR3nt: TGCGCCAGCAGCTTGGTCGGGGGGCTCAGTGGAAACACCATATATTTT
v_gene: TRBV24-1; j_gene: TRBJ1-2; abundance: NA; d_gene: NA; CDR3aa: CATSDSAQVSNYGYTF; CDR3nt: TGTGCCACCAGTGATTCGGCCCAGGTCTCTAACTATGGCTACACCTTC
v_gene: TRBV12-5; j_gene: TRBJ1-1; abundance: NA; d_gene: TRBD1; CDR3aa: CASGPGTENTEAFF; CDR3nt: TGTGCTAGTGGCCCCGGGACAGAGAACACTGAAGCTTTCTTT
v_gene: TRBV9; j_gene: TRBJ2-5; abundance: NA; d_gene: NA; CDR3aa: CASSVGNYQETQYF; CDR3nt: TGTGCCAGCAGCGTTGGGAACTACCAAGAGACCCAGTACTTC
v_gene: TRBV3-1/TRBV3-2; j_gene: TRBJ2-7; abundance: NA; d_gene: NA; CDR3aa: CASSPVRERYEQYF; CDR3nt: TGTGCCAGCAGTCCCGTGCGGGAACGCTACGAGCAGTACTTC
v_gene: TRBV5-1; j_gene: TRBJ2-7; abundance: NA; d_gene: NA; CDR3aa: CASSFADRREQYF; CDR3nt: TGCGCCAGCAGCTTCGCGGACCGCAGGGAGCAGTACTTC
v_gene: TRBV29-1; j_gene: TRBJ2-1; abundance: NA; d_gene: TRBD2; CDR3aa: CSAAGGTSGSEQFF; CDR3nt: TGCAGCGCCGCGGGGGGGACTAGCGGGTCGGAGCAGTTCTTC
v_gene: TRBV20-1; j_gene: TRBJ2-2; abundance: NA; d_gene: NA; CDR3aa: CSASPRFAGELFF; CDR3nt: TGCAGTGCTAGTCCTAGGTTTGCCGGGGAGCTGTTTTTT
v_gene: TRBV7-9; j_gene: TRBJ2-3; abundance: NA; d_gene: NA; CDR3aa: CASSYGEEGRERSTDTQYF; CDR3nt: TGTGCCAGCAGCTACGGGGAGGAAGGGCGGGAACGGAGCACAGATACGCAGTATTTT
v_gene: TRBV14; j_gene: TRBJ1-2; abundance: NA; d_gene: NA; CDR3aa: CASSQDVGRYGYTF; CDR3nt: TGTGCCAGCAGCCAAGACGTCGGGCGCTATGGCTACACCTTC
v_gene: TRBV7-2; j_gene: TRBJ2-1; abundance: NA; d_gene: TRBD1; CDR3aa: CASSSGQGGEQFF; CDR3nt: TGTGCCAGCAGCTCGGGACAGGGCGGTGAGCAGTTCTTC
v_gene: TRBV5-1; j_gene: TRBJ1-2; abundance: NA; d_gene: NA; CDR3aa: CASSFFEANYGYTF; CDR3nt: TGCGCCAGCAGCTTTTTCGAGGCTAACTATGGCTACACCTTC
v_gene: TRBV5-1; j_gene: TRBJ2-5; abundance: NA; d_gene: NA; CDR3aa: CASQETQYF; CDR3nt: TGCGCCAGTCAAGAGACCCAGTACTTC
v_gene: TRBV19; j_gene: TRBJ1-1; abundance: few; d_gene: NA; CDR3aa: CASSIDRSGREKEAFF; CDR3nt: TGTGCCAGTAGTATTGACCGGTCGGGCAGGGAGAAAGAAGCTTTCTTT
v_gene: TRBV5-1; j_gene: TRBJ2-2; abundance: NA; d_gene: TRBD1; CDR3aa: CASSPSAQGDTGELFF; CDR3nt: TGCGCCAGCAGCCCGAGCGCGCAGGGGGACACCGGGGAGCTGTTTTTT
v_gene: TRBV20-1; j_gene: TRBJ2-5; abundance: NA; d_gene: TRBD2; CDR3aa: CSASLPPGTSANLGETQYF; CDR3nt: TGCAGTGCTAGTCTTCCCCCAGGGACTAGCGCAAACCTGGGGGAGACCCAGTACTTC
v_gene: TRBV7-2; j_gene: TRBJ2-3; abundance: NA; d_gene: NA; CDR3aa: CASSLRRDDTQYF; CDR3nt: TGTGCCAGCAGCCTCCGTAGGGATGATACGCAGTATTTT
v_gene: TRBV9; j_gene: TRBJ2-3; abundance: NA; d_gene: TRBD2; CDR3aa: CASSVGLAGGSDTQYF; CDR3nt: TGTGCCAGCAGCGTAGGACTAGCGGGGGGGTCAGATACGCAGTATTTT
v_gene: TRBV28; j_gene: TRBJ1-2; abundance: once; d_gene: NA; CDR3aa: CASSYNGGLLYGYTF; CDR3nt: TGTGCCAGCAGCTATAATGGGGGATTACTCTATGGCTACACCTTC
v_gene: TRBV12-1; j_gene: TRBJ1-1; abundance: NA; d_gene: NA; CDR3aa: CASSWDLPEGMNTEAFF; CDR3nt: TGTGCCAGCAGCTGGGACCTTCCTGAGGGAATGAACACTGAAGCTTTCTTT